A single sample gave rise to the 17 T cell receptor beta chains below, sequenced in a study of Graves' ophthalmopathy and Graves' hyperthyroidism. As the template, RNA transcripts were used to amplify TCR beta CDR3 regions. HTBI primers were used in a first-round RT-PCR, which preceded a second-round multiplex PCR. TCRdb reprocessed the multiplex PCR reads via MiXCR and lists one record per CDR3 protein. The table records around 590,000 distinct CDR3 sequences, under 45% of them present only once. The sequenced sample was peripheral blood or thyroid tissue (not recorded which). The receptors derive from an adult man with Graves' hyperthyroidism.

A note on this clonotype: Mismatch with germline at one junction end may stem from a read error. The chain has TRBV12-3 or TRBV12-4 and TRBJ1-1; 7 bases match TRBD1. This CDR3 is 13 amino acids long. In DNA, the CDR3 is TGTGCCAGCAGCGCGGACAGGAACGCTGAAGCTTTCTTT. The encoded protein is CASSADRNAEAFF.

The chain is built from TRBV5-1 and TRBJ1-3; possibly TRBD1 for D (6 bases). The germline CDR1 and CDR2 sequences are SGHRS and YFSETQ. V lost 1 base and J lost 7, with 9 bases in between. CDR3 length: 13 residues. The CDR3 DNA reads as TGCGCCAGCAGCTTGACAGGGTGGAACACCATATATTTT. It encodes CASSLTGWNTIYF.

CDR3 sequence reads: CSARDSQYF. CDR3 sequence (DNA): TGCAGTGCTAGGGACAGCCAGTACTTC. The chain joins TRBV20-1 to TRBJ2-5, with a possible D match to TRBD1 (6 bases). V lost 3 bases and J 10 bases, leaving 6 bases between the germline ends. The germline V gene has CDR1 DFQATT and CDR2 SNEGSKA (reference sequence). This CDR3 comprises 9 residues.

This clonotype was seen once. The DNA of the CDR3 is TGTGCCAGCAGCCAAGGGACACCAAACTATGGCTACACCTTC. As protein: CASSQGTPNYGYTF. The chain has TRBV7-9 and TRBJ1-2; D perhaps matches TRBD1 (6 bases). The CDR3 runs to 14 residues. Germline V lookup: CDR1 SEHNR, CDR2 FQNEAQ (reference sequence). Deletions cut 5 bases from V and 2 bases from J, with 12 bases between. Complete variable domain (other parts from reference TRBV7-9 and TRBJ1-2): DTGVSQNPRHKITKRGQNVTFRCDPISEHNRLYWYRQTLGQGPEFLTYFQNEAQLEKSRLLSDRFSAERPKGSFSTLEIQRTEQGDSAMYLCASSQGTPNYGYTFGSGTRLTVV.

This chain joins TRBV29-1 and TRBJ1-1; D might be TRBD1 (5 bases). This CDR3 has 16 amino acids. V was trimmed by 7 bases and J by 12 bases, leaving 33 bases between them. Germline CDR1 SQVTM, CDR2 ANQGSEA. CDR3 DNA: TGCAGCGCCGACTCCGGACACTCTGGGGCCAACGTCCTGACTTTCTTT. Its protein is CSADSGHSGANVLTFF.

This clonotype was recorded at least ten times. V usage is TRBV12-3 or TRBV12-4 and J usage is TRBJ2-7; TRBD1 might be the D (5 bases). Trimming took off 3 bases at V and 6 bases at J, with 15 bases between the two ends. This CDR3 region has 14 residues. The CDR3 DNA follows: TGTGCCAGCAGTTTTGGGCAGGGTAGTTTCGAGCAGTACTTC. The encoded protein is CASSFGQGSFEQYF.

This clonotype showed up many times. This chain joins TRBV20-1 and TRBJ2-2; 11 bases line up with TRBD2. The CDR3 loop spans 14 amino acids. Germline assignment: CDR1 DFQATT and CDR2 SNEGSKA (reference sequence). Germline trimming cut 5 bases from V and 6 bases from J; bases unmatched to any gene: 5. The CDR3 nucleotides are TGCAGTGCTCAAACTAGCGGGAGTTCCGGGGAGCTGTTTTTT. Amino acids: CSAQTSGSSGELFF.

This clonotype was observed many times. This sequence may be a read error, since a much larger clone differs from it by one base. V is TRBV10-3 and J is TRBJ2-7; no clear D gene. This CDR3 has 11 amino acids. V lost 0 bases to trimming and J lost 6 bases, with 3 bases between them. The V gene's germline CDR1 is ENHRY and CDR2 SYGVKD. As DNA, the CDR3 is TGTGCCATCAGTGAGTCGATCGAGCAGTACTTC. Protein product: CAISESIEQYF.

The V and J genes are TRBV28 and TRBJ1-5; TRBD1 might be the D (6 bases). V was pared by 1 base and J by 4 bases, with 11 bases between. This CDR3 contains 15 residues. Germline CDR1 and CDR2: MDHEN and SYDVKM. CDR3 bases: TGTGCCAGCAGTTTATCAACAGGGCCGAATCAGCCCCAGCATTTT. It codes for CASSLSTGPNQPQHF.

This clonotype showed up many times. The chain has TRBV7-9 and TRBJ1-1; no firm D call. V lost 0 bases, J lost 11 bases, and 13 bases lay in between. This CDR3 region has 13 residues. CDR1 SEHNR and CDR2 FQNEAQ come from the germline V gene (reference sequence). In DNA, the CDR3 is TGTGCCAGCAGCTTAGCCGGGCCCCCCGGGGCTTTCTTT. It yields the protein CASSLAGPPGAFF.

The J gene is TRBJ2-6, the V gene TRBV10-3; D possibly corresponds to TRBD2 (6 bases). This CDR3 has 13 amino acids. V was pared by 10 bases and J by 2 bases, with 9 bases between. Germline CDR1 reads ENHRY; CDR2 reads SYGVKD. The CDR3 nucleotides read TGTGCCACCAGGGAGGCTGGGGCCAACGTCCTGACTTTC. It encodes CATREAGANVLTF.

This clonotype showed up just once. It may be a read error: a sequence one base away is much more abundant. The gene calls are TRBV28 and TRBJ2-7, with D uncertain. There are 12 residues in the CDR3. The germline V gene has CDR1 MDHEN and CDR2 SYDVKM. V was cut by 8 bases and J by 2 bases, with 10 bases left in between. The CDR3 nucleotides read TGTGCCAGCGAGACGTTCCCCTACGAGCAGTACTTC. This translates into CASETFPYEQYF. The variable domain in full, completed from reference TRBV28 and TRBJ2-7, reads DVKVTQSSRYLVKRTGEKVFLECVQDMDHENMFWYRQDPGLGLRLIYFSYDVKMKEKGDIPEGYSVSREKKERFSLILESASTNQTSMYLCASETFPYEQYFGPGTRLTVT.

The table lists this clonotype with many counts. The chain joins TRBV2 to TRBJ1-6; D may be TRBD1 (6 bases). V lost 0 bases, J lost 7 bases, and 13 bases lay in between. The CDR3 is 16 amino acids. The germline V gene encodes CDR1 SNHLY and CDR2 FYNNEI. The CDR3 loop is CASSEAKTGPNSPLHF. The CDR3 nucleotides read TGTGCCAGCAGTGAAGCTAAAACAGGGCCAAATTCACCCCTCCACTTT.

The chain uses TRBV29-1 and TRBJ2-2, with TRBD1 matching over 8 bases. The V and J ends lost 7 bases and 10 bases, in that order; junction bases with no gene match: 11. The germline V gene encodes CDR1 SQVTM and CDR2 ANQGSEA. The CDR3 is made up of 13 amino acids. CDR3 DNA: TGCAGCGGACAACAGGGACAGGACGAGGAGCTGTTTTTT. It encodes CSGQQGQDEELFF.

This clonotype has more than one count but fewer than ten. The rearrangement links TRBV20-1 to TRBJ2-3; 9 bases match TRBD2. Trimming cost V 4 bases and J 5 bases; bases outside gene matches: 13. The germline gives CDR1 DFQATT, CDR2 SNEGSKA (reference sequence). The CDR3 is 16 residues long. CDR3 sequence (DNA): TGCAGTGCTACCCCGATTTTAGCGGGAGTGGTAGATACGCAGTATTTT. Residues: CSATPILAGVVDTQYF.

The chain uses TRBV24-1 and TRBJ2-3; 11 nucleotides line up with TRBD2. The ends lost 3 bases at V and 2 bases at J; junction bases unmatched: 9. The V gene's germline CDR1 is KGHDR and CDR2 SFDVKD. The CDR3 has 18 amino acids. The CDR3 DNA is TGTGCCACCAGTGATATCGCGCCGGGACTAGCGGACACAGATACGCAGTATTTT. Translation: CATSDIAPGLADTDTQYF.

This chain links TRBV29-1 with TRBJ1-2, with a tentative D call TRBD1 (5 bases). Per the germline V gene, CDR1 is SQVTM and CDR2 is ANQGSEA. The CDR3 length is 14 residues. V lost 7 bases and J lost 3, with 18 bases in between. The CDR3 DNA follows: TGCAGCGCGGGGCGGGACGGGCTGTACTATGGCTACACCTTC. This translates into CSAGRDGLYYGYTF.